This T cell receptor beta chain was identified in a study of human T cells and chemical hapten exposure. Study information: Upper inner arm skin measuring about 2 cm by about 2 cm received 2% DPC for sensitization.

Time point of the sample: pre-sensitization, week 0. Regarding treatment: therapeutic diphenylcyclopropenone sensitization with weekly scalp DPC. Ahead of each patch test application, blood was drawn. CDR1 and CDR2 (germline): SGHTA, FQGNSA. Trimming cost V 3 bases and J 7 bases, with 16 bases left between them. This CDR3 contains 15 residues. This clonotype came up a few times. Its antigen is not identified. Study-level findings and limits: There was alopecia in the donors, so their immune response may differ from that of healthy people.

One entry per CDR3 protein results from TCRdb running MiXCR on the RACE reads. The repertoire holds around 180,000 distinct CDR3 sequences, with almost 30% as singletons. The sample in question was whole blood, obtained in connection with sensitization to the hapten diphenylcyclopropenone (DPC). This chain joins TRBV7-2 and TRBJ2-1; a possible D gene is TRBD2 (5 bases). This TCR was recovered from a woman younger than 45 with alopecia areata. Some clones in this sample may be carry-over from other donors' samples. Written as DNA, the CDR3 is TGTGCCAGCAGCTTGATGACTATGACACGGAATGAGCAGTTCTTC. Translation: CASSLMTMTRNEQFF.